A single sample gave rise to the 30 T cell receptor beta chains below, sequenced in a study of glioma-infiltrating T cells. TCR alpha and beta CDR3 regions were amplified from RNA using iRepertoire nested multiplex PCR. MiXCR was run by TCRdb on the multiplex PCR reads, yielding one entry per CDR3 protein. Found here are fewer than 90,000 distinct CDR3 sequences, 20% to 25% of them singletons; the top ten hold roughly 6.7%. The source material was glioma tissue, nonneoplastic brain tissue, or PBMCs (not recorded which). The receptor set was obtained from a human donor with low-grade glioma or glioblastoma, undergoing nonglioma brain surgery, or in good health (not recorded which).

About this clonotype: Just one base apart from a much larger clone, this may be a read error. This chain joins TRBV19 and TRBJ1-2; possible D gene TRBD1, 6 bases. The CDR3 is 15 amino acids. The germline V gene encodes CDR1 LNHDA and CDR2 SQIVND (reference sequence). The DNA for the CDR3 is TGTTCCAGTAGTCCCTCCGGACAGAGTAACTATGGCTACACCTTC. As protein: CSSSPSGQSNYGYTF.

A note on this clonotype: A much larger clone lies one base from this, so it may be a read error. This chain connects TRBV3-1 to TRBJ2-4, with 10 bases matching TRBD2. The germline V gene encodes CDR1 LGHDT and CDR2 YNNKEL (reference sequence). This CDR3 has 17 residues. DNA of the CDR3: TGTGCCAGCAGACAAGTATCTAGCGGGAGAGCCCAAAACATTCAGTACTTC. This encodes CASRQVSSGRAQNIQYF.

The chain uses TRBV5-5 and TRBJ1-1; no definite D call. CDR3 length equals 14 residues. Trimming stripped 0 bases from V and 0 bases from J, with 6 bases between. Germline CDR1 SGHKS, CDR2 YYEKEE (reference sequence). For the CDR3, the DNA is TGTGCCAGCAGCTTGGAAGGGCTGAACACTGAAGCTTTCTTT. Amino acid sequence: CASSLEGLNTEAFF.

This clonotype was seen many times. Here the CDR3 DNA reads TGTGCCAGCAGTGAAAACACCCATCAGCCCCAGCATTTT. Protein product: CASSENTHQPQHF. V and J are TRBV2 and TRBJ1-5; D gene uncertain. Germline V CDR1 and CDR2: SNHLY, FYNNEI. The CDR3 is 13 residues long. The ends were cut back, 2 bases at V and 5 bases at J, with 7 bases in the middle.

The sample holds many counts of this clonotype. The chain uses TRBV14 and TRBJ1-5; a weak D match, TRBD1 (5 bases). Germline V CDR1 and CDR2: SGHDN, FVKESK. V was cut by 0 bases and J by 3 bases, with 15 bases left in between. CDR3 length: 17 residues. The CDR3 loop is CASSQDMCRVDNQPQHF. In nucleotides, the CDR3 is TGTGCCAGCAGCCAAGATATGTGCAGGGTAGACAATCAGCCCCAGCATTTT.

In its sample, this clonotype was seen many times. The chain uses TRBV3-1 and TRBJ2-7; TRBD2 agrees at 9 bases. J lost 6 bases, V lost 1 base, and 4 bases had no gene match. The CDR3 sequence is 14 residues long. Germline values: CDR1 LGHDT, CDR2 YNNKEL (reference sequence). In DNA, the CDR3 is TGTGCCAGCAGCCAAGTTAGCGGGAGAGGCGAGCAGTACTTC. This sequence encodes CASSQVSGRGEQYF.

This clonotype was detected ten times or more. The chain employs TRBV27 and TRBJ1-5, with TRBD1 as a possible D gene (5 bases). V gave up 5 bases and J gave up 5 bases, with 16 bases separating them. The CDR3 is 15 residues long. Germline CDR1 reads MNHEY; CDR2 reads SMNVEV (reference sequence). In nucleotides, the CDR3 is TGTGCCAGCAGTACGAACTGGGGCCTGGATCAGCCCCAGCATTTT. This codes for CASSTNWGLDQPQHF.

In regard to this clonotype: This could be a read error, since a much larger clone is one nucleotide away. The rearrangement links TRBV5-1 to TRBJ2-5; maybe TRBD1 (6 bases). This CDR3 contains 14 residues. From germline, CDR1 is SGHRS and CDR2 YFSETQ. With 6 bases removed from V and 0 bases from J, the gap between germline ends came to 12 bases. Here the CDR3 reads CASIFQGYQETQYF. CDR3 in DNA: TGCGCCAGCATCTTTCAGGGGTACCAAGAGACCCAGTACTTC.

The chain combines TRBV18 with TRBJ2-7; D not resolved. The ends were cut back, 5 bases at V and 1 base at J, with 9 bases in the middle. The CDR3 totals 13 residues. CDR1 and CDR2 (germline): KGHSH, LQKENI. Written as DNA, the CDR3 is TGTGCCAGCTCAGCTACGGCGTCCTACGAGCAGTACTTC. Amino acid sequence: CASSATASYEQYF. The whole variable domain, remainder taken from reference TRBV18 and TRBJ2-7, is NAGVMQNPRHLVRRRGQEARLRCSPMKGHSHVYWYRQLPEEGLKFMVYLQKENIIDESGMPKERFSAEFPKEGPSILRIQQVVRGDSAAYFCASSATASYEQYFGPGTRLTVT.

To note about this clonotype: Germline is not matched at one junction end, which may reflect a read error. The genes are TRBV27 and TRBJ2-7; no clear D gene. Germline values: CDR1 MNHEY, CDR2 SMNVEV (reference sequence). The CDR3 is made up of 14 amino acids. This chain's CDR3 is CASSFVGLPYKQYF. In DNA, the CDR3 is TGTGCCAGCAGTTTCGTGGGTTTGCCCTACAAGCAGTACTTC.

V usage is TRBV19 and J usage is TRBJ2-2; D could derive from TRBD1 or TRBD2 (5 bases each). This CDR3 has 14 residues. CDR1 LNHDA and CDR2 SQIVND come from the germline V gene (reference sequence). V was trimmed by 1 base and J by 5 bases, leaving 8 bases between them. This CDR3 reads CASSIAGRTGELFF. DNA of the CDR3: TGTGCCAGTAGTATAGCAGGGAGAACCGGGGAGCTGTTTTTT.

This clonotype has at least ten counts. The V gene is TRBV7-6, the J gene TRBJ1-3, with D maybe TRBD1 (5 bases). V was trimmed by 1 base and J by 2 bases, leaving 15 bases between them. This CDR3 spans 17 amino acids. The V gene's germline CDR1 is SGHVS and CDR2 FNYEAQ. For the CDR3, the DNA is TGTGCCAGCAGCTTAGGAGTGCCAGGGACTGCTGGAAACACCATATATTTT. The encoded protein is CASSLGVPGTAGNTIYF.

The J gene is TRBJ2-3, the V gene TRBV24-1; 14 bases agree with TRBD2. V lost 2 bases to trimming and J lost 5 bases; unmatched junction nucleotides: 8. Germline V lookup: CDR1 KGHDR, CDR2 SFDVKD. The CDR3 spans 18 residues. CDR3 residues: CATSDSGLAGVDKDTQYF. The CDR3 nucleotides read TGTGCCACCAGTGATTCGGGACTAGCGGGAGTCGATAAAGATACGCAGTATTTT.

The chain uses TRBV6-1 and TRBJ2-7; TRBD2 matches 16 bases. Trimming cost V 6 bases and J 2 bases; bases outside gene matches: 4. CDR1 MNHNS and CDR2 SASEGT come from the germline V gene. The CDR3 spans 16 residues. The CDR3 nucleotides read TGTGCCAGCAGGAGCGGGACTAGCGGGAGGGCCTACGAGCAGTACTTC. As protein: CASRSGTSGRAYEQYF.

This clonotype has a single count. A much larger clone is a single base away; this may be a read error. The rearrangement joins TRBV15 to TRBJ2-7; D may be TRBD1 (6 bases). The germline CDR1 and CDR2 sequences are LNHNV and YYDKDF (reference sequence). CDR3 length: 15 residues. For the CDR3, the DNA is TGTGACACCAGCAGAGAGGGCAGGGGAATATACGAGCAGTACTTC. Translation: CDTSREGRGIYEQYF.

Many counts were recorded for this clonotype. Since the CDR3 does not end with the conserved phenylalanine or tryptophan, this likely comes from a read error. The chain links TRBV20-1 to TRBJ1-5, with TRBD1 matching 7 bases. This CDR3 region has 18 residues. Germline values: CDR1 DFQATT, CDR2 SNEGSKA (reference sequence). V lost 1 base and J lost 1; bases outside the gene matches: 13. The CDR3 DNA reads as TGCAGTGCTAGAGCGGAAGGGGGCGCATTTAAGAGCAATCAGCCCCAGCATTCT. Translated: CSARAEGGAFKSNQPQHS.

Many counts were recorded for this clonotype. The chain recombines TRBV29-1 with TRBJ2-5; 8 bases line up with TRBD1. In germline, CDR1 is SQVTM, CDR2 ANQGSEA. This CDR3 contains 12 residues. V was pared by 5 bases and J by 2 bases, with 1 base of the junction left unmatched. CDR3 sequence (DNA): TGCAGCGTTCGACAGGGGCAAGAGACCCAGTACTTC. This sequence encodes CSVRQGQETQYF. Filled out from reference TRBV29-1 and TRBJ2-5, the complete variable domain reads SAVISQKPSRDICQRGTSLTIQCQVDSQVTMMFWYRQQPGQSLTLIATANQGSEATYESGFVIDKFPISRPNLTFSTLTVSNMSPEDSSIYLCSVRQGQETQYFGPGTRLLVL.

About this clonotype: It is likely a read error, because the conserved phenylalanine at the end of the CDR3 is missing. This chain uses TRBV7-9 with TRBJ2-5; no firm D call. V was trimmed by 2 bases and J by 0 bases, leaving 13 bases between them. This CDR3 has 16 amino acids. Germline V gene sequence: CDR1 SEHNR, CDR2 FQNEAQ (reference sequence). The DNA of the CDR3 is TGTGCCAGCAGCTTAACGGTCAGAACGTACCAAGAGACCCAGTACCTC. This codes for CASSLTVRTYQETQYL.

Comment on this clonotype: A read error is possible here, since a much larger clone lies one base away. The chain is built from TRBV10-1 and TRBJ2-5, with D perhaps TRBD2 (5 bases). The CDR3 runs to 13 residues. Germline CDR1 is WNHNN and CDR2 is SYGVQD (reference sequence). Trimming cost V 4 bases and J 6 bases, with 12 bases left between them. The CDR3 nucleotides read TGCGCCAGCAGTGGGAGGCGTGGGAAGACCCAGTACTTC. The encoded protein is CASSGRRGKTQYF.

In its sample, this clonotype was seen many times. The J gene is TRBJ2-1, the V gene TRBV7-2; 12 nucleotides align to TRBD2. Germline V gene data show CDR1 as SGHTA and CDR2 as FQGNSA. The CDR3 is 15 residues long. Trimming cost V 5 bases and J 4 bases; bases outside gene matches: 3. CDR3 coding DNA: TGTGCCAGCAGCCTTCTAGCGGGAGGGTACAATGAGCAGTTCTTC. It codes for CASSLLAGGYNEQFF. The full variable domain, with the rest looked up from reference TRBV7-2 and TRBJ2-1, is GAGVSQSPSNKVTEKGKDVELRCDPISGHTALYWYRQSLGQGLEFLIYFQGNSAPDKSGLPSDRFSAERTGGSVSTLTIQRTQQEDSAVYLCASSLLAGGYNEQFFGPGTRLTVL.

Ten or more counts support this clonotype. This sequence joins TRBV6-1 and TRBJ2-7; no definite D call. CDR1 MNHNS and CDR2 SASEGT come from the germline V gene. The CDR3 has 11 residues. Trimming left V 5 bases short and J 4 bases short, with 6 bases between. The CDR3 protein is CASSSRYEQYF. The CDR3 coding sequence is TGTGCCAGCAGTTCAAGATACGAGCAGTACTTC.

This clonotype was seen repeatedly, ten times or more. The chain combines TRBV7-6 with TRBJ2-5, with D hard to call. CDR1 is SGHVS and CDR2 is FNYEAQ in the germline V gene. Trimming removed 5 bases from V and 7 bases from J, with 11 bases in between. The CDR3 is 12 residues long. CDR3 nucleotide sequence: TGTGCCAGCAGCCCGAGTCGTTGGACCCAGTACTTC. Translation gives CASSPSRWTQYF.

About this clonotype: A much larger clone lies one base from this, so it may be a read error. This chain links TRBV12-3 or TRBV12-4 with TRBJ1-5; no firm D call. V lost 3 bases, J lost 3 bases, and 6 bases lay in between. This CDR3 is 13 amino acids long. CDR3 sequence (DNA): TGTGCCAGCAGTTTTGGGATCAATCAGCCCCAGCATTTT. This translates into CASSFGINQPQHF.

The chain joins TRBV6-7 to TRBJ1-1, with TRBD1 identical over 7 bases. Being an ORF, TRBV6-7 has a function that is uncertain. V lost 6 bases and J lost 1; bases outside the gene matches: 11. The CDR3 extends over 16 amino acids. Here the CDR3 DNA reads TGTGCCAGCAGCTTAACAGGGGAAGTTGGGAACACTGAAGCTTTCTTT. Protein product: CASSLTGEVGNTEAFF.

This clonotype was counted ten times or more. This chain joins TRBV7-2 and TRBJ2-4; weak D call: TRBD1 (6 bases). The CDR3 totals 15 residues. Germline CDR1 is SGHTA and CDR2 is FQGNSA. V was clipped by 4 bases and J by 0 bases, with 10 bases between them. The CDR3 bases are TGTGCCAGCAGCTCGGCGACAGGAGCCAAAAACATTCAGTACTTC. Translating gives CASSSATGAKNIQYF. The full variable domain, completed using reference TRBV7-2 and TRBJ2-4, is GAGVSQSPSNKVTEKGKDVELRCDPISGHTALYWYRQSLGQGLEFLIYFQGNSAPDKSGLPSDRFSAERTGGSVSTLTIQRTQQEDSAVYLCASSSATGAKNIQYFGAGTRLSVL.

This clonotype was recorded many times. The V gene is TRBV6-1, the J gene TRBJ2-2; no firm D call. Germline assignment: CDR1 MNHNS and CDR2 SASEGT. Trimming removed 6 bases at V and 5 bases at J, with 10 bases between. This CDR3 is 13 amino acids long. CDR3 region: CASRTTVTGELFF. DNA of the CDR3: TGTGCCAGCAGGACGACTGTGACCGGGGAGCTGTTTTTT.

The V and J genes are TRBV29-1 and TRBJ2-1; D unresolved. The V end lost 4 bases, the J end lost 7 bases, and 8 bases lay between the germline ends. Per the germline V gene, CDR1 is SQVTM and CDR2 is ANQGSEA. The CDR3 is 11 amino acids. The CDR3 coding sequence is TGCAGCGTTGCCCCGACAAATGAGCAGTTCTTC. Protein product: CSVAPTNEQFF.

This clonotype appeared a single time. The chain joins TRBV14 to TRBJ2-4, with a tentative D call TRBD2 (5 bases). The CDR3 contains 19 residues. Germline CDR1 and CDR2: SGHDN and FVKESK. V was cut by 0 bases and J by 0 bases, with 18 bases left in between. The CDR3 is CASSQDGDGRGLAKNIQYF. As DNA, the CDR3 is TGTGCCAGCAGCCAAGATGGAGACGGTCGGGGTTTAGCCAAAAACATTCAGTACTTC.

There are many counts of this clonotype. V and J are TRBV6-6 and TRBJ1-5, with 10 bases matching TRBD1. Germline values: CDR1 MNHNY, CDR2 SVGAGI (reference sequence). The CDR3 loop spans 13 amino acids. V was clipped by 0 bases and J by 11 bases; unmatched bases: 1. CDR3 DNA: TGTGCCAGCAGTTACTCGGGGACAGGGGCCCAGCATTTT. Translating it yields CASSYSGTGAQHF.

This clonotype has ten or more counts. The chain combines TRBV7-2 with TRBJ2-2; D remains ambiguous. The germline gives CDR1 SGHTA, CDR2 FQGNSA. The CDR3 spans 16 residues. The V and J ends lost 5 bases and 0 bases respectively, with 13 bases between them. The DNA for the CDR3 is TGTGCCAGCAGCGTAGTTGCCACCACGAACACCGGGGAGCTGTTTTTT. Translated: CASSVVATTNTGELFF.